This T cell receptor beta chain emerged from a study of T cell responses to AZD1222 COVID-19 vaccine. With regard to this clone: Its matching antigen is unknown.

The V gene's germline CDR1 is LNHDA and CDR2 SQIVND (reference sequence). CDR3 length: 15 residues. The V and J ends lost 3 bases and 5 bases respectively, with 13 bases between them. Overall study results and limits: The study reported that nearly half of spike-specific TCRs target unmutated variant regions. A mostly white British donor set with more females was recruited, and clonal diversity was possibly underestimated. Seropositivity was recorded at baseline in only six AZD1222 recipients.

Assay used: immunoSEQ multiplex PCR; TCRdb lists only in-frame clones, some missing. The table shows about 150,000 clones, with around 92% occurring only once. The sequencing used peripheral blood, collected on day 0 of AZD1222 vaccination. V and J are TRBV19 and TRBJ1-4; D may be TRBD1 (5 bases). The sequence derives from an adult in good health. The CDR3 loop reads CASSILDSPNEKLFF. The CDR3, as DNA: TGTGCCAGTAGTATCCTAGACAGCCCGAATGAAAAACTGTTTTTT.